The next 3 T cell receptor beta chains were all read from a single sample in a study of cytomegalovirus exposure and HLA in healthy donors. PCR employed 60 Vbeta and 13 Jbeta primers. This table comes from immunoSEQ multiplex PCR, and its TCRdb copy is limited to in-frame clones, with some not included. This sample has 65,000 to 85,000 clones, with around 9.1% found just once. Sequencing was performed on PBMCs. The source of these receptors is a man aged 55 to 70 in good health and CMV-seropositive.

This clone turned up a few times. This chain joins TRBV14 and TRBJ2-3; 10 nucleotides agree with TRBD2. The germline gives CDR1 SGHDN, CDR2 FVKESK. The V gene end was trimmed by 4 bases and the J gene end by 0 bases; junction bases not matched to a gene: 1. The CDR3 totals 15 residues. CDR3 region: CASSLSGGSTDTQYF. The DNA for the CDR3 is TGTGCCAGCAGCCTTAGCGGGGGGAGCACAGATACGCAGTATTTT.

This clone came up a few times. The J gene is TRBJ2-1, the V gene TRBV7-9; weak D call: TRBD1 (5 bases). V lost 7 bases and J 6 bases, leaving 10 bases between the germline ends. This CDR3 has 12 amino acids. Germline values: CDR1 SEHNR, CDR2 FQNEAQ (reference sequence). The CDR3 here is CASTWGGNEQFF. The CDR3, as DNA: TGTGCCAGCACGTGGGGCGGCAATGAGCAGTTCTTC.

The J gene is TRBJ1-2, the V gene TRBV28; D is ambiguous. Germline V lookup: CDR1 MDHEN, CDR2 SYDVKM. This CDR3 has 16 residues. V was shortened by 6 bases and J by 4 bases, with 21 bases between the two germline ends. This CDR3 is CASSPTARGDGYGYTF. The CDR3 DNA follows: TGTGCCAGCAGCCCTACAGCGCGGGGTGATGGCTATGGCTACACCTTC.